The 15 T cell receptor beta chains below come from one sample, sequenced in a study of blood T cells in healthy people across ages. The use of a sample-barcoded 5' primer and a J-beta primer mix characterized a second PCR of 7 to 11 cycles. MiXCR was run by TCRdb on the 5' RACE reads, yielding one entry per CDR3 protein. The table lists more than 450,000 distinct CDR3 sequences, about 29% of them singletons. These data also featured in a second study, about T cells of mothers and their children.

The sample was blood. The source of these receptors is a boy between 2 and 10 years old in good health.

The rearrangement joins TRBV10-3 to TRBJ2-1; 8 positions match TRBD1. Germline CDR1 is ENHRY and CDR2 is SYGVKD. The CDR3 length is 16 residues. Unmatched junction bases numbered 5, after V lost 4 bases and J lost 0 bases. The CDR3 region is CAISGQGSLSYNEQFF. The CDR3 coding sequence is TGTGCCATCAGTGGACAGGGGTCCCTCTCCTACAATGAGCAGTTCTTC.

This sequence joins TRBV7-2 and TRBJ2-2, with D unclear. Germline V CDR1 and CDR2: SGHTA, FQGNSA. The CDR3 loop spans 15 amino acids. Between the trimmed V and J ends, which lost 6 bases and 2 bases, there was a span of 13 bases. Here the CDR3 reads CASRHRTENTGELFF. The CDR3 nucleotides are TGTGCCAGCAGACATCGGACGGAAAACACCGGGGAGCTGTTTTTT.

V and J are TRBV20-1 and TRBJ1-2; TRBD1 agrees at 9 bases. This CDR3 spans 13 amino acids. Germline V gives CDR1 DFQATT, CDR2 SNEGSKA (reference sequence). V shed 4 bases and J 8 bases; nucleotides not matched to a gene: 8. CDR3 DNA sequence: TGCAGTGCTACCCCGACAGGGGGTAACGGCTACACCTTC. It encodes CSATPTGGNGYTF.

The table lists this clonotype with a few counts. The V and J genes are TRBV7-9 and TRBJ2-3; 10 positions agree with TRBD2. CDR1 is SEHNR, CDR2 FQNEAQ, per germline (reference sequence). V dropped 3 bases and J dropped 1; count of bases not matched to a gene: 4. The CDR3 extends over 16 amino acids. The CDR3, as DNA: TGTGCCAGCAGCTTCCCTAGCGGGGGCCGCACAGATACGCAGTATTTT. The encoded protein is CASSFPSGGRTDTQYF.

This clonotype came up a few times. The chain uses TRBV6-5 and TRBJ2-7, with 7 positions matching TRBD2. Germline trimming cut 6 bases from V and 3 bases from J; bases unmatched to any gene: 5. The CDR3 covers 13 residues. CDR1 is MNHEY and CDR2 is SVGAGI in the germline V gene. The CDR3 nucleotides are TGTGCCAGCAGGACGGGGGGACTCTACGAGCAGTACTTC. The encoded protein is CASRTGGLYEQYF.

A few counts support this clonotype. The rearrangement links TRBV6-5 to TRBJ2-5; 7 bases agree with TRBD1. The J call may not be correct, given that the DNA end is closer to TRBJ2-7. There are 13 residues in the CDR3. Germline CDR1 and CDR2: MNHEY and SVGAGI. This CDR3 reads CASSTDRVYEQYF. DNA for the CDR3: TGTGCCAGCAGTACCGACAGGGTCTACGAGCAGTACTTC.

The gene calls are TRBV12-3 or TRBV12-4 and TRBJ2-4, with D tentatively TRBD1 (7 bases). V was cut by 5 bases and J by 0 bases, with 11 bases left in between. The CDR3 has 15 amino acids. The CDR3 loop reads CASSPQGGAKNIQYF. The DNA of the CDR3 is TGTGCCAGCAGTCCGCAGGGGGGAGCCAAAAACATTCAGTACTTC.

This clonotype turned up a few times. The chain joins TRBV15 to TRBJ2-3; the D is unclear. Deletions cut 1 base from V and 2 bases from J, with 10 bases between. CDR3 length: 15 amino acids. Germline lookup yields CDR1 LNHNV and CDR2 YYDKDF (reference sequence). In DNA form, the CDR3 reads TGTGCCACCAGCAGAGGTCTCCTAATCACAGATACGCAGTATTTT. Amino acids: CATSRGLLITDTQYF.

The CDR3 DNA follows: TGCGCCAGCAGCTTGGGACCCCTCTTCGGGCAGTACTTC. Protein product: CASSLGPLFGQYF. The rearrangement uses TRBV5-1 and TRBJ2-5; D is unclear. The V gene lost 0 bases and the J gene lost 11 bases, with 14 bases spanning the gap. This CDR3 comprises 13 residues. CDR1 and CDR2 from the germline V gene are SGHRS and YFSETQ. Full variable domain (missing parts from reference TRBV5-1 and TRBJ2-5): KAGVTQTPRYLIKTRGQQVTLSCSPISGHRSVSWYQQTPGQGLQFLFEYFSETQRNKGNFPGRFSGRQFSNSRSEMNVSTLELGDSALYLCASSLGPLFGQYFGPGTRLLVL.

This clonotype was seen only a few times. The chain is built from TRBV20-1 and TRBJ2-5; 15 positions agree with TRBD2. The CDR3 is 15 amino acids. Germline V CDR1 and CDR2: DFQATT, SNEGSKA (reference sequence). The CDR3 here is CSAERTSGREGTQYF. DNA of the CDR3: TGCAGCGCTGAGAGGACTAGCGGGAGGGAGGGGACCCAGTACTTC.

The J gene is TRBJ2-1, the V gene TRBV9; the D is unclear. The CDR3 has 15 residues. Germline V gene sequence: CDR1 SGDLS, CDR2 YYNGEE. Trimming pared 0 bases from V and 4 bases from J, leaving 11 bases between. This chain's CDR3 is CASSVEPLGYNEQFF. In DNA form, the CDR3 reads TGTGCCAGCAGCGTAGAACCCCTCGGATACAATGAGCAGTTCTTC.

The chain combines TRBV6-2 or TRBV6-3 with TRBJ2-5; TRBD1 might be the D (5 bases). This CDR3 contains 12 residues. Germline V CDR1 and CDR2: MNHEY, SVGEGT. V was cut by 9 bases and J by 3 bases, with 11 bases left in between. The DNA of the CDR3 is TGTGCCAGTAAACAGGCTAAAGAGACCCAGTACTTC. Encoded protein: CASKQAKETQYF.

This chain joins TRBV28 and TRBJ2-7; 11 nucleotides align to TRBD2. CDR1 is MDHEN, CDR2 SYDVKM, per germline. After removal of 2 bases from V and 6 bases from J, the junction contained 3 bases not matched to a gene. There are 14 residues in the CDR3. CDR3: CASSLRLAGGEQYF. DNA of the CDR3: TGTGCCAGCAGTTTAAGGCTAGCGGGGGGCGAGCAGTACTTC.

This chain connects TRBV3-1 to TRBJ1-2; D is undetermined. Germline V gene lookup returns CDR1 LGHDT and CDR2 YNNKEL (reference sequence). This CDR3 region has 14 residues. Trimming took off 0 bases at V and 10 bases at J, with 15 bases between the two ends. CDR3 sequence reads: CASSQDYDPRSYTF. In DNA form, the CDR3 reads TGTGCCAGCAGCCAAGATTATGACCCCAGGTCCTACACCTTC.

This clonotype has a handful of counts. The CDR3 bases are TGCGCCAGCAGCAAAGACAGGGGGTTAATGAGAGAGACCCAGTACTTC. Its translation is CASSKDRGLMRETQYF. J is TRBJ2-5 and V is TRBV5-1; 9 nucleotides line up with TRBD1. Germline V gene sequence: CDR1 SGHRS, CDR2 YFSETQ. The CDR3 length is 16 residues. V lost 4 bases, J lost 4 bases, and 11 bases stayed unmatched.